The T cell receptor beta chain under discussion was sequenced for a study of Siglec-9 on CD8 T cells in melanoma. Overall study results and limits: An effector memory CD8+ T-cell subset seemingly accumulating in melanoma was reportedly marked and regulated by Siglec-9.

Remarks on this clone: The target antigen is unknown.

Method: immunoSEQ multiplex PCR; TCRdb's copy keeps in-frame clones and lacks some. Of about 36,000 clones in the sample, roughly 80% were seen once. The germline V gene has CDR1 MNHNS and CDR2 SASEGT. V gave up 4 bases and J gave up 3 bases, with 13 bases separating them. The CDR3 contains 14 residues. The rearrangement joins TRBV6-1 to TRBJ2-7, with D perhaps matching TRBD1 (6 bases). Material for sequencing was Siglec-9- CD8+ T cells sorted from blood. This receptor was obtained from a human donor in good health. CDR3 bases: TGTGCCAGCAGTGCCACAGGGATTAGCTACGAGCAGTACTTC. Protein sequence: CASSATGISYEQYF.